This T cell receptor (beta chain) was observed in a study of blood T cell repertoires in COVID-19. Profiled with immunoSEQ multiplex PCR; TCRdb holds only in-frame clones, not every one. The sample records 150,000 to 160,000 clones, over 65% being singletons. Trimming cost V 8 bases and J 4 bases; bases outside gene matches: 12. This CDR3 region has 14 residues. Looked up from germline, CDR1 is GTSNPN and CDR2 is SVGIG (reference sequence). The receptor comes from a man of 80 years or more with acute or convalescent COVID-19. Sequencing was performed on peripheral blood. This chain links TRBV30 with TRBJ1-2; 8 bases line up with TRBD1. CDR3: CATRGQGNPYGYTF. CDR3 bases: TGTGCCACCCGTGGACAGGGCAACCCCTATGGCTACACCTTC.